The T cell receptor beta chain described here comes from a study of blood T cells in healthy people across ages. Overall study context: Template switching captured about one barcoded beta molecule per two T cells. Regarding the study as a whole: The CMV status of each donor remained undetermined, and this could have confounded shifts in expanded clonotypes.

This CDR3 has 17 residues. V dropped 0 bases and J dropped 0 bases, with 13 bases sitting between them. Looked up from germline, CDR1 is MNHEY and CDR2 is SVGAGI. Primers used in a second PCR of roughly 6 to 11 cycles were a sample-barcoded 5' primer and a J-beta primer mix. Every molecule of cDNA carried a tag from a template-switch adaptor with 12 random nucleotides. TCRdb used MiXCR to reprocess the 5' RACE reads, holding one entry per CDR3 protein. The sample gives approximately 900,000 distinct CDR3 sequences, about 44% of which show up once; 13% is in the top ten. This clonotype was counted many times. The antigen remains undetermined. Each sample had at least 6.5 million PBMCs isolated.

The chain links TRBV6-5 to TRBJ2-3, with D perhaps matching TRBD1 or TRBD2 (5 bases each). Sequencing was carried out using blood. This TCR derives from a man under 40 in good health. In DNA form, the CDR3 reads TGTGCCAGCAGTTACTCAATGGGGGTCACTAGCACAGATACGCAGTATTTT. Translated: CASSYSMGVTSTDTQYF.